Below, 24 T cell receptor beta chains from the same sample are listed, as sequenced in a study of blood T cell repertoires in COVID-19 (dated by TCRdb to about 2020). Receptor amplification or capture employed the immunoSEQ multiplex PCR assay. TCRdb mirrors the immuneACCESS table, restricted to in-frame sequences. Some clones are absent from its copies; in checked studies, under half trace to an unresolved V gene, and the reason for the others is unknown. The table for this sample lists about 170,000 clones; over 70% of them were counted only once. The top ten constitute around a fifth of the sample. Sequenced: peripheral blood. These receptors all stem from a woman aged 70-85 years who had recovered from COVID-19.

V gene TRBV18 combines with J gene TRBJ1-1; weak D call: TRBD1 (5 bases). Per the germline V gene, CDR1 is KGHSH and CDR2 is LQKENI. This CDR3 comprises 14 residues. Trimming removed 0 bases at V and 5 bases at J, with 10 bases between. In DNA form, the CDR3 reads TGTGCCAGCTCACCACCGCAGGGTCGGACTGAAGCTTTCTTT. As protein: CASSPPQGRTEAFF.

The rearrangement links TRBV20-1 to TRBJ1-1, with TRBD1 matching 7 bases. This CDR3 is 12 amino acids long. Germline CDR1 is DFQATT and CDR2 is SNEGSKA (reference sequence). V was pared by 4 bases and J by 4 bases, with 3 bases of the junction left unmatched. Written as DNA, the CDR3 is TGCAGTGCTATTGACAGGGTCACTGAAGCTTTCTTT. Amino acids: CSAIDRVTEAFF.

CDR3 sequence: CATSDSGGTAGNTIYF. The DNA for the CDR3 is TGTGCCACCAGTGATTCGGGGGGGACAGCTGGAAACACCATATATTTT. The J gene is TRBJ1-3, the V gene TRBV24-1; 7 positions agree with TRBD1. Germline values: CDR1 KGHDR, CDR2 SFDVKD. The CDR3 is 16 amino acids. Trimming cost V 2 bases and J 2 bases; bases outside gene matches: 5.

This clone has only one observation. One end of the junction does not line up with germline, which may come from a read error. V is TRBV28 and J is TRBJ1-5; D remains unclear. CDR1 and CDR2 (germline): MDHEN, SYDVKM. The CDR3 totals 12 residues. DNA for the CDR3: TGTGCCAGCAGTAACCCCCTTCAGTCCCAGCATTTT. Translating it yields CASSNPLQSQHF.

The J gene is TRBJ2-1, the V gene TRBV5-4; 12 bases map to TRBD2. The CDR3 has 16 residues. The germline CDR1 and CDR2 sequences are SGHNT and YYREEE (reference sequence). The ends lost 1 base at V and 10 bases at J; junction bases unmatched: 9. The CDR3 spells CASSLPRLAGVGEQFF. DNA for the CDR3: TGTGCCAGCAGCTTGCCGAGACTAGCGGGAGTGGGGGAGCAGTTCTTC.

This CDR3 reads CASSPSGSGGDTQYF. CDR3 in DNA: TGTGCCAGCAGCCCCAGCGGGAGTGGTGGAGATACGCAGTATTTT. The J gene is TRBJ2-3, the V gene TRBV7-9; TRBD2 matches 8 bases. The CDR3 runs to 15 residues. Germline lookup yields CDR1 SEHNR and CDR2 FQNEAQ (reference sequence). The junction had 9 bases not matched to a gene; V was cut back by 5 bases and J by 5 bases.

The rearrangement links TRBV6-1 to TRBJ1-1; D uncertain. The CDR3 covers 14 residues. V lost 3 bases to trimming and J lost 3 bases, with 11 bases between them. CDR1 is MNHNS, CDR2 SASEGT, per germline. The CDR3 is CASSDRPYYTEAFF. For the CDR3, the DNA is TGTGCCAGCAGTGACCGTCCCTATTACACTGAAGCTTTCTTT.

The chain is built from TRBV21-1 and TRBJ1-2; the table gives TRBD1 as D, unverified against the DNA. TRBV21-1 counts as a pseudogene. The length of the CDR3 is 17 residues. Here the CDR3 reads CASSKVGGQGGCYGYTF. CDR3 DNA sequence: TGTGCCAGCAGCAAAGTGGGTGGGCAGGGGGGTTGCTATGGCTACACCTTC.

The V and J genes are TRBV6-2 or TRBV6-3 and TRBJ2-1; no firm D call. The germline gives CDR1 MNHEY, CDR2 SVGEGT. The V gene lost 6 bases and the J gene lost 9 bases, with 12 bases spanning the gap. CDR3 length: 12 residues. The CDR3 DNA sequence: TGTGCCAGCAGCCCCCTATCGGGTGAGCAGTTCTTC. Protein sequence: CASSPLSGEQFF.

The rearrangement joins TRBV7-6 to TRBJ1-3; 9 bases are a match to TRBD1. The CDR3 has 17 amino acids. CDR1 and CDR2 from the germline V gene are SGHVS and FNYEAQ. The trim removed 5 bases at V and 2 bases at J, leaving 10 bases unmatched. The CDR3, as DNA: TGTGCCAGCAGCCAACAGACAGGGGGTTCTCCTGGAAACACCATATATTTT. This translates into CASSQQTGGSPGNTIYF. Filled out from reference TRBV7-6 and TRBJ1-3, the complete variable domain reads GAGVSQSPRYKVTKRGQDVALRCDPISGHVSLYWYRQALGQGPEFLTYFNYEAQQDKSGLPNDRFSAERPEGSISTLTIQRTEQRDSAMYRCASSQQTGGSPGNTIYFGEGSWLTVV.

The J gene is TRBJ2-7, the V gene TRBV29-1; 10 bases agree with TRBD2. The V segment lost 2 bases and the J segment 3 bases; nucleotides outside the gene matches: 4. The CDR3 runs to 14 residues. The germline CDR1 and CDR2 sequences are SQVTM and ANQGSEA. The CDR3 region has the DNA TGCAGCGTTGAATGGGCTAGCGGGGGCTACGAGCAGTACTTC. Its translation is CSVEWASGGYEQYF.

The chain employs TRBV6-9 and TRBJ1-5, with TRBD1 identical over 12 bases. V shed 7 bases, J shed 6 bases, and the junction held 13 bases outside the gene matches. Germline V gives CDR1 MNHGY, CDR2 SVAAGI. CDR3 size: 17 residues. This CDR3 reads CASTLDAGTGGCQPQHF. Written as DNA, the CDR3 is TGTGCCAGCACCTTGGACGCCGGGACAGGGGGCTGTCAGCCCCAGCATTTT.

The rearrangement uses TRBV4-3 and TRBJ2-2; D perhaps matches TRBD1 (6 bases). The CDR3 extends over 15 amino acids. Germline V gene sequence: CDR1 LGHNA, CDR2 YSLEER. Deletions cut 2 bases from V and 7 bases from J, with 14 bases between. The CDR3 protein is CASSQKALGGGELFF. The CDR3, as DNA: TGCGCCAGCAGCCAAAAGGCACTAGGGGGCGGGGAGCTGTTTTTT.

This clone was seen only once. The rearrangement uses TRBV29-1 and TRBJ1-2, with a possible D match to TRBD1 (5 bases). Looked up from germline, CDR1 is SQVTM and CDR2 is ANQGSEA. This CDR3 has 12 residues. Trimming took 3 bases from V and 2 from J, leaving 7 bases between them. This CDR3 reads CSVDDSNYGYTF. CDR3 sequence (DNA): TGCAGCGTTGATGACAGCAACTATGGCTACACCTTC.

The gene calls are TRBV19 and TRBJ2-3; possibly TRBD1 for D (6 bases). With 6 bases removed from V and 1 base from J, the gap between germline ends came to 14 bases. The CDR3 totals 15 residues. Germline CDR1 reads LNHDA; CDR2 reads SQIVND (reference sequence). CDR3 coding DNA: TGTGCCAGTAGACCAGGGGTTGTGGGCACAGATACGCAGTATTTT. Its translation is CASRPGVVGTDTQYF.

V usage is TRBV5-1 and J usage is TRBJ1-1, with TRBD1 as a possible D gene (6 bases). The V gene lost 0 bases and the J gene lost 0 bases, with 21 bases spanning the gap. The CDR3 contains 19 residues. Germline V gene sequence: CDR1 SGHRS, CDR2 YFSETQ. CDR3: CASSLALGPGQLLNTEAFF. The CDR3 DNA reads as TGCGCCAGCAGCTTGGCCCTTGGGCCCGGACAGCTTCTGAACACTGAAGCTTTCTTT.

CDR3 bases: TGTGCTAGTGGTTTAGGGGGGGCTAGCAATCAGCCCCAGCATTTT. This sequence encodes CASGLGGASNQPQHF. V usage is TRBV12-5 and J usage is TRBJ1-5; TRBD1 is a possible D gene (6 bases). Per the germline V gene, CDR1 is LGHNT and CDR2 is FRNRAP. Trimming took off 3 bases at V and 0 bases at J, with 9 bases between the two ends. The length of the CDR3 is 15 residues.

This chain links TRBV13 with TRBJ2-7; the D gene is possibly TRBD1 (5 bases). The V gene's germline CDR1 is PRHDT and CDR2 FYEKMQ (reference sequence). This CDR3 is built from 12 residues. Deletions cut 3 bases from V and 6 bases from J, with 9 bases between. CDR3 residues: CASSFRALEQYF. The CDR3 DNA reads TGTGCCAGCAGCTTCAGGGCGCTCGAGCAGTACTTC.

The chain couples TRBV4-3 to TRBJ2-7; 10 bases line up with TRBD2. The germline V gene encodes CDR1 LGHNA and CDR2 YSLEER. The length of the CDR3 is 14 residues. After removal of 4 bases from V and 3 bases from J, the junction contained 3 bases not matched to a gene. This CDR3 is CASSPASGSYEQYF. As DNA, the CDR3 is TGCGCCAGCAGCCCGGCTAGCGGGAGCTACGAGCAGTACTTC.

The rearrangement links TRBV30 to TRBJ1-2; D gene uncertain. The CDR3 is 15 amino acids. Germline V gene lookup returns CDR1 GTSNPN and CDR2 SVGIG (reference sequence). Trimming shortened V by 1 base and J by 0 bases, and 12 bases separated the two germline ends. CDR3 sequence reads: CAWSGQALANYGYTF. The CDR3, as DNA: TGTGCCTGGAGTGGCCAGGCTTTAGCTAACTATGGCTACACCTTC.

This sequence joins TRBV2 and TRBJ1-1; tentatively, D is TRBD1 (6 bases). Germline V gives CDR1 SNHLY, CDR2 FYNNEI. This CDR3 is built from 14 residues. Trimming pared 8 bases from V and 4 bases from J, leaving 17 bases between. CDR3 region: CASHPLRGTTEAFF. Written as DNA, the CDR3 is TGTGCCAGCCACCCACTTAGGGGGACCACTGAAGCTTTCTTT.

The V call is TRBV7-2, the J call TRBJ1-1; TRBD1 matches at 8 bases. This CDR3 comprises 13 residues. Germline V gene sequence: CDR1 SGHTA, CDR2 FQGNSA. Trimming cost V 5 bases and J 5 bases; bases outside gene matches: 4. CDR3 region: CASSPGQVTEAFF. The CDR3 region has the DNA TGTGCCAGCAGCCCGGGACAGGTAACTGAAGCTTTCTTT.

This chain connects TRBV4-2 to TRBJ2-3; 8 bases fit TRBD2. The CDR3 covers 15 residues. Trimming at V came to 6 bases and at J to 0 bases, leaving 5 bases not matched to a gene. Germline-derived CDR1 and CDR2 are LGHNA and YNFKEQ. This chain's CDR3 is CASRLLAGSTDTQYF. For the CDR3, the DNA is TGTGCCAGCAGGCTTCTAGCGGGTAGCACAGATACGCAGTATTTT.

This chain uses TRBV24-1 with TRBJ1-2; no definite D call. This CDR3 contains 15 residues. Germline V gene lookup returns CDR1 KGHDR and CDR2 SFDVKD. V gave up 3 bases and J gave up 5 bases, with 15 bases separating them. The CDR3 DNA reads TGTGCCACCAGTGATGGCCTCACAACGGGGTATGGCTACACCTTC. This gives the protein CATSDGLTTGYGYTF.